The T cell receptor (beta chain) described here comes from a study of blood T cell repertoires in COVID-19. Whole-study context: PBMCs, B-cell-depleted T cells, or T cells were the source of the cDNA or gDNA that made up the material.

The assay was immunoSEQ multiplex PCR, and TCRdb's table has in-frame clones only and misses some. There are about 120,000 clones in the sample; roughly 89% occur only once, and about 3.8% lies in the top ten. Germline values: CDR1 SGHAT, CDR2 FQNNGV. Trimming removed 1 base from V and 1 base from J, with 7 bases in between. The CDR3 contains 15 residues. The source material was peripheral blood. This chain links TRBV11-2 with TRBJ2-2, with D perhaps matching TRBD2 (6 bases). The TCR comes from a woman aged 55-70 years with COVID-19, enrolled during active disease. This CDR3 is CASSLVGGNTGELFF. The CDR3 DNA reads as TGTGCCAGCAGCTTAGTGGGGGGGAACACCGGGGAGCTGTTTTTT.